Following are 31 T cell receptor beta chains from one sample sequenced in a study of beta chain features in type 1 diabetes. The sequenced template was cDNA made from the entire isolated RNA. Assay used: immunoSEQ multiplex PCR; TCRdb lists only in-frame clones, some missing. The table lists under 400,000 clones, about 20% of them singletons. The sequencing sample was made of naive CD4+ T cells from blood. These receptors were collected from a woman aged 18-35 years in good health.

V and J are TRBV19 and TRBJ1-2, with 7 bases matching TRBD1. The germline V gene encodes CDR1 LNHDA and CDR2 SQIVND (reference sequence). J lost 5 bases, V lost 5 bases, and 5 bases had no gene match. This CDR3 contains 13 residues. In DNA form, the CDR3 reads TGTGCCAGTAGTCCAACAGGGGTATATGGCTACACCTTC. Translating gives CASSPTGVYGYTF. Full variable domain (remainder filled in from reference TRBV19 and TRBJ1-2): DGGITQSPKYLFRKEGQNVTLSCEQNLNHDAMYWYRQDPGQGLRLIYYSQIVNDFQKGDIAEGYSVSREKKESFPLTVTSAQKNPTAFYLCASSPTGVYGYTFGSGTRLTVV.

This clone was observed a few times. Other DNA sequences in this sample translate to the same CDR3. V gene TRBV4-1 combines with J gene TRBJ2-3; D remains unclear. There are 14 residues in the CDR3. Germline loops: CDR1 MGHRA, CDR2 YSYEKL. The V end was cut by 1 base, the J end by 0 bases, with 5 bases between. CDR3 nucleotides: TGCGCCAGCAGCCAAGTGCAGAGCACAGATACGCAGTATTTT. Translated: CASSQVQSTDTQYF.

CDR3 region: CASSSRTGGRTETQYF. The CDR3 nucleotides are TGTGCCAGTAGTTCCAGGACAGGGGGCCGTACAGAGACCCAGTACTTC. This chain joins TRBV19 and TRBJ2-5, with TRBD1 matching 11 bases. The CDR3 totals 16 residues. The germline V gene has CDR1 LNHDA and CDR2 SQIVND (reference sequence). With V trimmed by 5 bases and J by 4 bases, 9 bases remained unmatched.

The chain links TRBV30 to TRBJ1-5, with D unresolved. V lost 0 bases, J lost 3 bases, and 9 bases lay in between. The CDR3 covers 14 residues. CDR1 is GTSNPN and CDR2 is SVGIG in the germline V gene (reference sequence). CDR3 DNA sequence: TGTGCCTGGAGTGTCGCCACTGCCAATCAGCCCCAGCATTTT. Its translation is CAWSVATANQPQHF.

This clone came up a few times. V gene TRBV18 combines with J gene TRBJ2-7, with a weak D call TRBD2 (6 bases). Germline-derived CDR1 and CDR2 are KGHSH and LQKENI. The CDR3 totals 14 residues. Trimming took 1 base from V and 6 from J, leaving 13 bases between them. In DNA form, the CDR3 reads TGTGCCAGCTCACCACAGTCCGCCGGGAGCGAGCAGTACTTC. Protein sequence: CASSPQSAGSEQYF.

CDR3 sequence: CASSQRQASYEQYF. In DNA, the CDR3 is TGTGCCAGCAGCCAACGACAGGCGTCCTACGAGCAGTACTTC. This sequence joins TRBV4-2 and TRBJ2-7; a weak D match, TRBD1 (6 bases). This CDR3 contains 14 residues. The germline gives CDR1 LGHNA, CDR2 YNFKEQ. V was cut by 2 bases and J by 1 base, with 9 bases left in between.

This chain uses TRBV30 with TRBJ2-1; D remains ambiguous. The ends were cut back, 3 bases at V and 4 bases at J, with 13 bases in the middle. The CDR3 totals 14 residues. CDR1 and CDR2 from the germline V gene are GTSNPN and SVGIG (reference sequence). The CDR3 nucleotides are TGTGCCTGGAGAGTAGGTTTCAGGTACAATGAGCAGTTCTTC. The encoded protein is CAWRVGFRYNEQFF.

A few counts support this clone. CDR3: CASSLAGGLDTQYF. The CDR3 nucleotides are TGTGCCAGCAGTTTGGCAGGGGGCTTGGATACGCAGTATTTT. The chain employs TRBV27 and TRBJ2-3, with TRBD1 identical over 8 bases. Germline V gene lookup returns CDR1 MNHEY and CDR2 SMNVEV (reference sequence). The V and J ends lost 3 bases and 6 bases, in that order; junction bases with no gene match: 5. The CDR3 extends over 14 amino acids.

The chain has TRBV4-1 and TRBJ2-1; 7 bases map to TRBD1. Losses at the gene ends were 6 bases for V and 3 bases for J; bases not matched to a gene: 5. This CDR3 has 14 amino acids. Germline CDR1 reads MGHRA; CDR2 reads YSYEKL. The CDR3 coding sequence is TGCGCCAGCAGTCCGCGGACAGGCTACAATGAGCAGTTCTTC. Amino acids: CASSPRTGYNEQFF.

This clone appeared a few times. V gene TRBV15 combines with J gene TRBJ2-1; 10 bases map to TRBD1. The junction had 5 bases not matched to a gene; V was cut back by 0 bases and J by 0 bases. CDR1 is LNHNV, CDR2 YYDKDF, per germline (reference sequence). The CDR3 totals 18 residues. CDR3 nucleotide sequence: TGTGCCACCAGCAGAGATAGGACAGGGGGACCCTCCTACAATGAGCAGTTCTTC. This translates into CATSRDRTGGPSYNEQFF.

This clone turned up a few times. The V gene is TRBV2, the J gene TRBJ2-1; 7 positions match TRBD2. The CDR3 extends over 14 amino acids. With V trimmed by 4 bases and J by 3 bases, 3 bases remained unmatched. CDR1 is SNHLY and CDR2 is FYNNEI in the germline V gene. Here the CDR3 DNA reads TGTGCCAGCAGTGGGACTAGGGGCTACAATGAGCAGTTCTTC. Its protein product is CASSGTRGYNEQFF.

The gene calls are TRBV6-6 and TRBJ2-1, with TRBD1 matching over 11 bases. The V gene's germline CDR1 is MNHNY and CDR2 SVGAGI (reference sequence). V gave up 7 bases and J gave up 6 bases; unmatched junction bases: 5. The CDR3 totals 14 residues. CDR3 bases: TGTGCCAGCACCCCCGGGACAGGGGGCAATGAGCAGTTCTTC. Translation gives CASTPGTGGNEQFF.

The chain joins TRBV7-6 to TRBJ2-3; 8 bases agree with TRBD1. This CDR3 has 14 amino acids. Germline CDR1 SGHVS, CDR2 FNYEAQ. The V gene end was trimmed by 5 bases and the J gene end by 3 bases; junction bases not matched to a gene: 4. The CDR3: CASSNRQGTDTQYF. The CDR3 DNA reads as TGTGCCAGCAGCAACCGACAGGGGACAGATACGCAGTATTTT.

The chain joins TRBV19 to TRBJ2-1; 8 positions match TRBD2. CDR3 length: 13 amino acids. V shed 6 bases, J shed 8 bases, and the junction held 6 bases outside the gene matches. Germline CDR1 LNHDA, CDR2 SQIVND (reference sequence). In DNA form, the CDR3 reads TGTGCCAGTAGCGGGAGGGTCTCCCATGAGCAGTTCTTC. Residues: CASSGRVSHEQFF.

The chain is built from TRBV5-1 and TRBJ2-2, with a weak D call TRBD2 (5 bases). Trimming left V 5 bases short and J 6 bases short, with 17 bases between. The CDR3 runs to 15 residues. Per germline, CDR1 SGHRS and CDR2 YFSETQ. CDR3 protein: CASSPGIGSSGELFF. The CDR3, as DNA: TGCGCCAGCAGTCCGGGGATAGGGAGTTCCGGGGAGCTGTTTTTT.

The chain is built from TRBV9 and TRBJ2-3; D not resolved. The CDR3 covers 13 residues. The germline V gene encodes CDR1 SGDLS and CDR2 YYNGEE. The V end lost 0 bases, the J end lost 2 bases, and 4 bases lay between the germline ends. The CDR3 sequence: CASSVEYTDTQYF. The CDR3 bases are TGTGCCAGCAGCGTAGAATACACAGATACGCAGTATTTT.

The chain has TRBV11-1 and TRBJ2-1, with TRBD1 matching 8 bases. With 4 bases clipped from V and 9 bases from J, the junction kept 5 bases outside the gene matches. Germline V CDR1 and CDR2: SGHAT, FQDESV (reference sequence). The CDR3 totals 13 residues. The CDR3 DNA reads as TGTGCCAGCAGCTCGGCGACAGGGGTTGAGCAGTTCTTC. Its translation: CASSSATGVEQFF.

V and J are TRBV25-1 and TRBJ1-2; D perhaps matches TRBD1 (6 bases). Germline loops: CDR1 MGHDK, CDR2 SYGVNS. The CDR3 is 14 residues long. V dropped 3 bases and J dropped 5 bases, with 13 bases sitting between them. The DNA for the CDR3 is TGTGCCAGCAGTGACCAGGGGTCGAGGTATGGCTACACCTTC. Its translation is CASSDQGSRYGYTF.

The chain carries TRBV9 and TRBJ2-5; 8 bases are shared with TRBD2. The length of the CDR3 is 15 residues. Germline-derived CDR1 and CDR2 are SGDLS and YYNGEE. J lost 4 bases, V lost 4 bases, and 9 bases had no gene match. The CDR3 here is CASSLREGLGETQYF. The CDR3 DNA follows: TGTGCCAGCAGCCTACGGGAGGGCCTAGGAGAGACCCAGTACTTC.

This chain links TRBV7-9 with TRBJ1-4, with 9 bases identical to TRBD1. Germline V gene data show CDR1 as SEHNR and CDR2 as FQNEAQ (reference sequence). V dropped 4 bases and J dropped 6; count of bases not matched to a gene: 3. This CDR3 spans 14 amino acids. In DNA, the CDR3 is TGTGCCAGCAGCTCGGACAGGGGCGATGAAAAACTGTTTTTT. This sequence encodes CASSSDRGDEKLFF.

This clone was seen a handful of times. The chain has TRBV30 and TRBJ1-1; 12 bases agree with TRBD1. CDR1 and CDR2 (germline): GTSNPN, SVGIG (reference sequence). V trimming: 0 bases; J trimming: 4 bases; junction bases outside the gene matches: 6. This CDR3 region has 16 residues. CDR3 amino acids: CAWSVPGQGASTEAFF. The CDR3 region has the DNA TGTGCCTGGAGTGTCCCGGGACAGGGGGCGAGCACTGAAGCTTTCTTT.

The J gene is TRBJ2-2, the V gene TRBV6-5, with D perhaps TRBD1 (5 bases). Germline values: CDR1 MNHEY, CDR2 SVGAGI. CDR3 length: 13 amino acids. Trimming stripped 6 bases from V and 3 bases from J, with 8 bases between. CDR3 amino acids: CASSQQDTGELFF. CDR3 in DNA: TGTGCCAGCAGCCAACAGGACACCGGGGAGCTGTTTTTT.

The chain carries TRBV7-2 and TRBJ2-7, with D possibly matching TRBD2 (6 bases). Germline CDR1 and CDR2: SGHTA and FQGNSA. Trimming left V 5 bases short and J 6 bases short, with 17 bases between. This CDR3 is 14 amino acids long. The CDR3 protein is CASSPSQTSSEQYF. As DNA, the CDR3 is TGTGCCAGCAGCCCCTCTCAAACTAGCAGCGAGCAGTACTTC.

This clone has a handful of counts. The chain links TRBV7-9 to TRBJ2-7; D is unresolved. Germline loops: CDR1 SEHNR, CDR2 FQNEAQ (reference sequence). This CDR3 contains 13 residues. The germline V and J ends were trimmed by 5 bases and 5 bases, with 13 bases remaining between them. CDR3 residues: CASSTSGPDEQYF. CDR3 nucleotide sequence: TGTGCCAGCAGCACGTCTGGTCCGGACGAGCAGTACTTC.

The sample holds a few counts of this clone. The chain links TRBV9 to TRBJ1-2; perhaps TRBD1 as D (6 bases). The CDR3 covers 17 residues. From germline, CDR1 is SGDLS and CDR2 YYNGEE. Trimming removed 4 bases at V and 8 bases at J, with 27 bases between. CDR3 sequence reads: CASSQNPAAVQGYGYTF. The DNA for the CDR3 is TGTGCCAGCAGCCAAAATCCCGCTGCGGTACAGGGATACGGCTACACCTTC.

The chain links TRBV5-4 to TRBJ1-1; D is unclear. The germline V and J ends were trimmed by 4 bases and 1 base, with 14 bases remaining between them. Germline lookup yields CDR1 SGHNT and CDR2 YYREEE (reference sequence). The CDR3 has 15 residues. CDR3 in DNA: TGTGCCAGCAGCGTCACCACAGCCCCGAACACTGAAGCTTTCTTT. It is translated as CASSVTTAPNTEAFF.

V gene TRBV19 combines with J gene TRBJ2-5; maybe TRBD2 (6 bases). The germline gives CDR1 LNHDA, CDR2 SQIVND (reference sequence). CDR3 length equals 13 residues. V gave up 5 bases and J gave up 3 bases, with 10 bases separating them. CDR3 nucleotide sequence: TGTGCCAGTAGTTCCCAGCGGGAAGAGACCCAGTACTTC. This translates into CASSSQREETQYF.

The genes are TRBV6-5 and TRBJ2-5, with 10 nucleotides matching TRBD2. CDR1 and CDR2 from the germline V gene are MNHEY and SVGAGI. V lost 5 bases and J lost 6; bases outside the gene matches: 9. This CDR3 spans 15 amino acids. The CDR3 sequence is CASSRSSGGRKTQYF. The CDR3 bases are TGTGCCAGCAGTAGGAGTAGCGGGGGGAGGAAGACCCAGTACTTC.

This clone came up a few times. The J gene is TRBJ2-1, the V gene TRBV19; 8 bases agree with TRBD2. The length of the CDR3 is 12 residues. J lost 9 bases, V lost 8 bases, and 6 bases had no gene match. Germline V CDR1 and CDR2: LNHDA, SQIVND (reference sequence). DNA of the CDR3: TGTGCCAGTCGTCGGACTAGCAGTGAGCAGTTCTTC. Its translation: CASRRTSSEQFF.

As for this clone: At one end, the junction sequence differs from germline, possibly due to a read error. The J gene is TRBJ1-1, the V gene TRBV9; D gene ambiguous. The CDR3 runs to 13 residues. CDR1 SGDLS and CDR2 YYNGEE come from the germline V gene. The CDR3 region is CASSPTGRESILF. DNA for the CDR3: TGTGCCAGCAGCCCCACCGGGAGGGAATCTATTCTCTTT.

This clone was detected a few times. CDR3 in DNA: TGTGCCAGCAGCTTGGTTAGCGGTACAGATACGCAGTATTTT. As protein: CASSLVSGTDTQYF. The genes are TRBV5-4 and TRBJ2-3, with D perhaps TRBD2 (6 bases). V was shortened by 0 bases and J by 3 bases, with 8 bases between the two germline ends. The CDR3 contains 14 residues. CDR1 is SGHNT, CDR2 YYREEE, per germline (reference sequence).